The rows below give T cell receptor beta chains drawn from one sample of a study of blood T cell repertoires in COVID-19. Generated by immunoSEQ multiplex PCR, the TCRdb table keeps only in-frame clones and is missing some. This table has about 230,000 clones, just over 85% appearing once. The source material was peripheral blood. All receptors derive from a man aged 45-65 years with COVID-19, enrolled during active disease. The CDR3 runs from the conserved cysteine through the conserved F or W. Only part of the rows carry a size: once, few, many, or a class if the clone is expanded.

j_call: TRBJ2-7
clone_size: few
v_call: TRBV28
cdr3_aa: CASSLSQGTYEQYF

j_call: TRBJ2-7
clone_size: -
v_call: TRBV6-5
cdr3_aa: CASRPLGRLNEQYF

j_call: TRBJ2-7
clone_size: -
v_call: TRBV18
cdr3_aa: CASSPPGLAGVSEQYF

j_call: TRBJ2-7
clone_size: few
v_call: TRBV7-6
cdr3_aa: CASSPSDSRRSEQYF

j_call: TRBJ1-6
clone_size: -
v_call: TRBV2
cdr3_aa: CASTGQGYNSPLHF

j_call: TRBJ2-6
clone_size: few
v_call: TRBV10-2
cdr3_aa: CASLPVRGAGEGGANVLTF

j_call: TRBJ1-6
clone_size: few
v_call: TRBV19
cdr3_aa: CASSMTQGRSPLHF

j_call: TRBJ2-7
clone_size: -
v_call: TRBV18
cdr3_aa: CASSSLAPGLAGDSYEQYF

j_call: TRBJ2-2
clone_size: -
v_call: TRBV25-1
cdr3_aa: CASSDPLQGAGDTGELFF

j_call: TRBJ2-2
clone_size: -
v_call: TRBV27
cdr3_aa: CASSLWRSRPSGLPGELFF

j_call: TRBJ2-1
clone_size: -
v_call: TRBV9
cdr3_aa: CASSAPGASWNEQFF

j_call: TRBJ2-2
clone_size: -
v_call: TRBV5-1
cdr3_aa: CASSFNAGQSGELFF

j_call: TRBJ2-5
clone_size: -
v_call: TRBV21-1
cdr3_aa: CASDRILETQYF

j_call: TRBJ2-1
clone_size: -
v_call: TRBV6-5
cdr3_aa: CASSQRTSGADEQFF

j_call: TRBJ2-4
clone_size: -
v_call: TRBV7-2
cdr3_aa: CASSYQDRAIQYF

j_call: TRBJ2-3
clone_size: -
v_call: TRBV6-1
cdr3_aa: CASSEMSSGGAPDTQYF

j_call: TRBJ2-7
clone_size: -
v_call: TRBV19
cdr3_aa: CASSMSPGDSYEQYF

j_call: TRBJ1-1
clone_size: -
v_call: TRBV19
cdr3_aa: CASSTGQRRDTEAFF

j_call: TRBJ1-1
clone_size: -
v_call: TRBV9
cdr3_aa: CASSTRTGGRFTEAFF

j_call: TRBJ1-1
clone_size: -
v_call: TRBV9
cdr3_aa: CASSRLGLGGSTEAFF

j_call: TRBJ2-5
clone_size: -
v_call: TRBV7-8
cdr3_aa: CASSLGSRGPETQYF

j_call: TRBJ2-5
clone_size: -
v_call: TRBV14
cdr3_aa: CASSQDFLLAGTQYF